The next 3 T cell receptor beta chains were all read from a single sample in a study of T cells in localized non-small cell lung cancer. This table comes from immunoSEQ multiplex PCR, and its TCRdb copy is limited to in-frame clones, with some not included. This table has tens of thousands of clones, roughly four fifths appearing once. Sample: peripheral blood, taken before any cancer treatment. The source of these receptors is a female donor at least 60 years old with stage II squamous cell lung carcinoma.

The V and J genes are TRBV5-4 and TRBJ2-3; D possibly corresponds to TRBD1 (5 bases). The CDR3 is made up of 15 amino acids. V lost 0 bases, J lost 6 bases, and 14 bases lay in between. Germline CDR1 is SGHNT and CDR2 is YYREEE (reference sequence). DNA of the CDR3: TGTGCCAGCAGCTTGGTAAGGGGCCCCTTGGATACGCAGTATTTT. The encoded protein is CASSLVRGPLDTQYF.

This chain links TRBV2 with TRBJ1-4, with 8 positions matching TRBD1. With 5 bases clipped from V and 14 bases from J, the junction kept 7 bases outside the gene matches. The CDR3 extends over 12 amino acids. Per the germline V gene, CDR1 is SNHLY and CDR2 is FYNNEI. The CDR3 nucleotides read TGTGCCAGCAGTTCCGCCGGACAGGGCCTGTTTTTT. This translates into CASSSAGQGLFF.

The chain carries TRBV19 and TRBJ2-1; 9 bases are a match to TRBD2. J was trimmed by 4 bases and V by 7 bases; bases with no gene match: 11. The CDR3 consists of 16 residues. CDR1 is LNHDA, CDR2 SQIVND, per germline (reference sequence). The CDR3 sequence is CASTPGPRGGYNEQFF. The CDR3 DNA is TGTGCCAGTACCCCGGGCCCGCGGGGGGGTTACAATGAGCAGTTCTTC.